This T cell receptor (beta chain) was obtained from a study of CD8 T cells in Susac syndrome. Sequencing of TCR beta was performed on blood CD8+ T cells and on blood CD4+ T cells. Through negative isolation, CD4+ and CD8+ T cells were obtained, while TEMRA cells were enriched using FACS. Reverse transcription of roughly 0.45 to 1 ug RNA used random hexamers. TCRdb called the immunoSEQ multiplex PCR reads again in MiXCR, with one record for every CDR3 protein. The sample lists roughly 80,000 distinct CDR3 sequences; roughly 95% were seen once. Trimming left V 3 bases short and J 4 bases short, with 6 bases between. Germline CDR1 and CDR2: DFQATT and SNEGSKA (reference sequence). The length of the CDR3 is 12 residues.

V gene TRBV20-1 combines with J gene TRBJ2-2; D call uncertain. The material sequenced was CD8+ T cells from PBMCs. This sequence was found in a human donor with Susac syndrome. The CDR3 DNA is TGCAGTGCTAGTTACGGCACCGGGGAGCTGTTTTTT. This codes for CSASYGTGELFF.